This T cell receptor beta chain was captured by sequencing in a study of blood T cell repertoires in COVID-19. This clone has a single count. This CDR3 has 14 amino acids. The germline V gene has CDR1 SGHRS and CDR2 YFSETQ. V lost 4 bases, J lost 4 bases, and 12 bases lay in between. Membership in each cohort depended on participant-reported clinical history. TCRdb's copy holds only in-frame clones and misses some; the assay was immunoSEQ multiplex PCR. The sample has roughly 300,000 clones, approximately 83% seen once. This TCR was sampled from a woman in her forties with acute COVID-19. V and J are TRBV5-1 and TRBJ2-1; a possible D gene is TRBD2 (6 bases). Material: PBMCs or T cells enriched from blood (not recorded which). The CDR3 sequence: CASSRDWPYNEQFF. The DNA for the CDR3 is TGCGCCAGCAGCCGGGACTGGCCGTACAATGAGCAGTTCTTC.